A single sample is the source of the 25 T cell receptor beta chains below, sequenced in a study of blood T cell repertoires in COVID-19. Repertoires were generated with immunoSEQ multiplex PCR, while TCRdb's copy carries only in-frame clones and drops some. The sample lists about 87,000 clones, about 85% occurring once. What was sequenced was peripheral blood. Every receptor here comes from an elderly woman with COVID-19, enrolled during active disease.

This clone has more than one count but fewer than ten. The J gene is TRBJ2-1, the V gene TRBV10-3; 8 nucleotides match TRBD1. The CDR3 is made up of 14 amino acids. V shed 5 bases, J shed 5 bases, and the junction held 5 bases outside the gene matches. Germline lookup yields CDR1 ENHRY and CDR2 SYGVKD. CDR3 region: CAISTDRDNNEQFF. The DNA of the CDR3 is TGTGCCATCAGTACGGACAGGGACAACAATGAGCAGTTCTTC.

CDR3: CATSRKTGALNTGELFF. The CDR3 DNA is TGTGCCACCAGCAGGAAGACAGGGGCCCTCAACACCGGGGAGCTGTTTTTT. This rearrangement joins TRBV15 to TRBJ2-2, with 8 bases that match TRBD1. The V gene end was trimmed by 3 bases and the J gene end by 2 bases; junction bases not matched to a gene: 8. Germline V CDR1 and CDR2: LNHNV, YYDKDF (reference sequence). The CDR3 contains 17 residues.

The V and J genes are TRBV18 and TRBJ1-2; D gene unclear. This CDR3 is built from 17 residues. The germline CDR1 and CDR2 sequences are KGHSH and LQKENI. Trimming cost V 3 bases and J 8 bases, with 25 bases left between them. CDR3 protein: CASSPSILETFNGGYTF. The CDR3 DNA is TGTGCCAGCTCACCCTCGATTTTAGAGACATTCAATGGGGGCTACACCTTC.

The V and J genes are TRBV19 and TRBJ2-2, with D perhaps matching TRBD1 (7 bases). The CDR3 spans 14 residues. From germline, CDR1 is LNHDA and CDR2 SQIVND (reference sequence). Trimming pared 9 bases from V and 0 bases from J, leaving 11 bases between. The CDR3, as DNA: TGTGCCAGCCAGGGGGGATCGAACACCGGGGAGCTGTTTTTT. The encoded protein is CASQGGSNTGELFF. Using reference TRBV19 and TRBJ2-2 for the parts outside the CDR3, the full variable domain is DGGITQSPKYLFRKEGQNVTLSCEQNLNHDAMYWYRQDPGQGLRLIYYSQIVNDFQKGDIAEGYSVSREKKESFPLTVTSAQKNPTAFYLCASQGGSNTGELFFGEGSRLTVL.

This sequence joins TRBV19 and TRBJ2-1, with TRBD1 matching over 7 bases. The junction had 9 bases not matched to a gene; V was cut back by 7 bases and J by 0 bases. CDR3 length: 16 residues. The germline V gene encodes CDR1 LNHDA and CDR2 SQIVND (reference sequence). DNA of the CDR3: TGTGCCAGTAACTCAAGACAGGGCGGCTCCTACAATGAGCAGTTCTTC. Residues: CASNSRQGGSYNEQFF.

This clone appeared once. The chain recombines TRBV19 with TRBJ2-1; 9 positions agree with TRBD2. The CDR3 is 13 amino acids. The V and J ends lost 6 bases and 5 bases, in that order; junction bases with no gene match: 2. Germline V gene lookup returns CDR1 LNHDA and CDR2 SQIVND (reference sequence). The CDR3 region has the DNA TGTGCCAGTAGATTAGCGGGGGACAATGAGCAGTTCTTC. The encoded protein is CASRLAGDNEQFF.

The chain employs TRBV9 and TRBJ2-3; D not certain. From germline, CDR1 is SGDLS and CDR2 YYNGEE. This CDR3 spans 14 amino acids. The V end lost 0 bases, the J end lost 2 bases, and 7 bases lay between the germline ends. CDR3 amino acids: CASSVGSVTDTQYF. The CDR3 nucleotides read TGTGCCAGCAGCGTAGGGTCAGTCACAGATACGCAGTATTTT.

The chain employs TRBV7-8 and TRBJ2-5; 8 positions match TRBD2. This CDR3 region has 17 residues. Germline V lookup: CDR1 SGHVS, CDR2 FQNEAQ. After removal of 2 bases from V and 4 bases from J, the junction contained 12 bases not matched to a gene. The CDR3 DNA reads TGTGCCAGCAGCTTATTATTTCGGGGGGGAGCGGGAGAGACCCAGTACTTC. The encoded protein is CASSLLFRGGAGETQYF. The full variable domain, completed using reference TRBV7-8 and TRBJ2-5, is GAGVSQSPRYKVAKRGQDVALRCDPISGHVSLFWYQQALGQGPEFLTYFQNEAQLDKSGLPSDRFFAERPEGSVSTLKIQRTQQEDSAVYLCASSLLFRGGAGETQYFGPGTRLLVL.

The gene calls are TRBV5-1 and TRBJ2-7, with 8 bases identical to TRBD2. V lost 0 bases and J lost 4; bases outside the gene matches: 6. The CDR3 sequence is 15 residues long. From germline, CDR1 is SGHRS and CDR2 YFSETQ. CDR3 sequence reads: CASSLGASGLYEQYF. As DNA, the CDR3 is TGCGCCAGCAGCTTGGGCGCTAGCGGGTTATACGAGCAGTACTTC.

The CDR3 reads CASRRAGGQPNEQFF. CDR3 coding DNA: TGTGCCAGCAGGAGAGCGGGGGGGCAACCCAATGAGCAGTTCTTC. The chain couples TRBV6-6 to TRBJ2-1; 10 nucleotides match TRBD2. Germline trimming cut 6 bases from V and 6 bases from J; bases unmatched to any gene: 8. The germline CDR1 and CDR2 sequences are MNHNY and SVGAGI (reference sequence). CDR3 length: 15 amino acids.

This chain uses TRBV10-3 with TRBJ1-2, with D tentatively TRBD1 (5 bases). CDR1 and CDR2 from the germline V gene are ENHRY and SYGVKD. CDR3 length: 14 amino acids. The germline V and J ends were trimmed by 3 bases and 4 bases, with 12 bases remaining between them. CDR3 in DNA: TGTGCCATCAGTGACTACGGGACTATCTATGGCTACACCTTC. Its protein product is CAISDYGTIYGYTF.

V usage is TRBV18 and J usage is TRBJ1-2; TRBD1 matches 8 bases. The germline gives CDR1 KGHSH, CDR2 LQKENI. Trimming cost V 3 bases and J 7 bases; bases outside gene matches: 16. The CDR3 is 17 amino acids. Here the CDR3 reads CASSPTHPLQGAGGYTF. The CDR3 DNA reads TGTGCCAGCTCACCGACTCACCCCCTGCAGGGGGCAGGTGGCTACACCTTC.

This clone was observed once. The chain is built from TRBV24-1 and TRBJ2-5; 8 bases fit TRBD1. The CDR3 has 15 residues. CDR1 and CDR2 (germline): KGHDR, SFDVKD. After removal of 4 bases from V and 5 bases from J, the junction contained 8 bases not matched to a gene. CDR3 nucleotides: TGTGCCACCAGTGAACGGACAGGGCCGGGGGAGACCCAGTACTTC. Protein sequence: CATSERTGPGETQYF.

The chain carries TRBV27 and TRBJ2-3; D is possibly TRBD2 (5 bases). Per the germline V gene, CDR1 is MNHEY and CDR2 is SMNVEV (reference sequence). CDR3 size: 14 residues. The V gene lost 3 bases and the J gene lost 3 bases, with 10 bases spanning the gap. CDR3 sequence: CASSLERATDTQYF. CDR3 sequence (DNA): TGTGCCAGCAGTTTGGAGAGGGCAACAGATACGCAGTATTTT.

V gene TRBV10-3 combines with J gene TRBJ2-1; 10 bases align to TRBD1. CDR3 length equals 21 residues. V gave up 6 bases and J gave up 3 bases; unmatched junction bases: 23. Germline V gives CDR1 ENHRY, CDR2 SYGVKD. The chain's CDR3 is CAIRGASPGQGSRLHYNEQFF. CDR3 DNA: TGTGCCATCAGGGGTGCTTCTCCGGGACAGGGGTCCCGGCTGCACTACAATGAGCAGTTCTTC.

V gene TRBV10-3 combines with J gene TRBJ2-3, with unresolved D. Germline CDR1 ENHRY, CDR2 SYGVKD. The CDR3 sequence is 13 residues long. The V gene lost 6 bases and the J gene lost 5 bases, with 12 bases spanning the gap. This CDR3 is CAIRPEELDTQYF. The CDR3 DNA reads as TGTGCCATCAGGCCAGAGGAGTTAGATACGCAGTATTTT.

The rearrangement uses TRBV4-1 and TRBJ2-3; 9 nucleotides align to TRBD1. This CDR3 has 17 amino acids. Germline V gene data show CDR1 as MGHRA and CDR2 as YSYEKL. The J segment lost 4 bases and the V segment lost 0 bases, leaving 8 bases of the junction unmatched. CDR3 sequence reads: CASSQDHRTGVPDTQYF. In DNA, the CDR3 is TGCGCCAGCAGCCAAGACCATCGGACAGGGGTACCAGATACGCAGTATTTT.

V gene TRBV28 combines with J gene TRBJ1-5; 9 bases map to TRBD1. V lost 5 bases to trimming and J lost 3 bases; unmatched junction nucleotides: 8. The CDR3 length is 16 residues. The germline gives CDR1 MDHEN, CDR2 SYDVKM. CDR3 DNA: TGTGCCAGCAGTACACCGGGACAGGGTGCCAATCAGCCCCAGCATTTT. It encodes CASSTPGQGANQPQHF. The entire variable domain, with the rest obtained from reference TRBV28 and TRBJ1-5, is as follows: DVKVTQSSRYLVKRTGEKVFLECVQDMDHENMFWYRQDPGLGLRLIYFSYDVKMKEKGDIPEGYSVSREKKERFSLILESASTNQTSMYLCASSTPGQGANQPQHFGDGTRLSIL.

The V and J genes are TRBV5-1 and TRBJ2-3, with 9 bases fitting TRBD1. This CDR3 is built from 15 residues. Trimming took 4 bases from V and 5 from J; bases not matched to a gene: 8. CDR1 SGHRS and CDR2 YFSETQ come from the germline V gene. CDR3 nucleotides: TGCGCCAGCAGCGGCGGACAGGGGCCGGGAGATACGCAGTATTTT. Protein sequence: CASSGGQGPGDTQYF.

This clone appeared a single time. The rearrangement uses TRBV11-3 and TRBJ2-1; 10 bases fit TRBD1. CDR3 length: 16 amino acids. With 6 bases clipped from V and 8 bases from J, the junction kept 13 bases outside the gene matches. CDR1 SGHNT and CDR2 YENEEA come from the germline V gene. CDR3 amino acids: CASSRRGQGREDEQFF. The CDR3 DNA reads TGTGCCAGCAGTCGAAGGGGACAGGGGAGAGAGGATGAGCAGTTCTTC.

The genes are TRBV10-3 and TRBJ2-1; a weak D match, TRBD1 (6 bases). Deletions cut 0 bases from V and 6 bases from J, with 12 bases between. The CDR3 is 15 residues long. CDR1 is ENHRY and CDR2 is SYGVKD in the germline V gene. The CDR3 DNA reads TGTGCCATCAGTGAGTCGGGGACAATGGCCAATGAGCAGTTCTTC. Translating gives CAISESGTMANEQFF.

This clone was detected a few times. The V gene is TRBV24-1, the J gene TRBJ2-7; TRBD1 matches 10 bases. J gave up 6 bases and V 0 bases, and 7 bases lay outside the gene matches. Germline V lookup: CDR1 KGHDR, CDR2 SFDVKD. The CDR3 sequence is 16 residues long. The CDR3 reads CATSDLPGTGAGEQYF. The CDR3 nucleotides read TGTGCCACCAGTGATTTGCCCGGGACAGGGGCAGGCGAGCAGTACTTC.

DNA of the CDR3: TGTGCCAGCAGCCCTCGACAGGGAGAAGGTAACACTGAAGCTTTCTTT. This translates into CASSPRQGEGNTEAFF. The genes are TRBV7-2 and TRBJ1-1; 7 bases match TRBD1. This CDR3 has 16 residues. V gave up 5 bases and J gave up 2 bases; unmatched junction bases: 11. From germline, CDR1 is SGHTA and CDR2 FQGNSA.

The rearrangement joins TRBV4-3 to TRBJ1-4, with 8 bases lining up with TRBD1. V lost 1 base to trimming and J lost 8 bases; unmatched junction nucleotides: 6. This CDR3 spans 15 amino acids. The V gene's germline CDR1 is LGHNA and CDR2 YSLEER. The CDR3 DNA is TGCGCCAGCAGCCAAGTCGGACAGGGAGGAGAAAAACTGTTTTTT. This sequence encodes CASSQVGQGGEKLFF.

This chain joins TRBV5-1 and TRBJ1-2; 10 bases agree with TRBD1. The V segment lost 0 bases and the J segment 5 bases; nucleotides outside the gene matches: 7. The CDR3 spans 16 residues. Germline lookup yields CDR1 SGHRS and CDR2 YFSETQ. The CDR3 DNA reads as TGCGCCAGCAGCTTGGAGTGGGGACAGGGGCTTTATGGCTACACCTTC. Translating it yields CASSLEWGQGLYGYTF. Filled out from reference TRBV5-1 and TRBJ1-2, the complete variable domain reads KAGVTQTPRYLIKTRGQQVTLSCSPISGHRSVSWYQQTPGQGLQFLFEYFSETQRNKGNFPGRFSGRQFSNSRSEMNVSTLELGDSALYLCASSLEWGQGLYGYTFGSGTRLTVV.